A single sample gave rise to the 24 T cell receptor beta chains below, sequenced in a study of spatial heterogeneity in lung cancer. The time point is: sample taken at primary tumor resection. The sequenced material consisted of unsorted whole RNA from tumor, nontumor lung or frozen PBMC. Each CDR3 protein gets one entry after TCRdb re-called the 5' RACE reads with MiXCR. The table lists about 95,000 distinct CDR3 sequences, approximately 8.2% of them singletons, with roughly 7.2% in the top ten. Sample: PBMCs, taken at surgery. The receptors stem from a male donor with early-stage non-small cell lung cancer.

This clonotype was observed a handful of times. The chain carries TRBV11-2 and TRBJ2-3; D possibly matches TRBD1 or TRBD2 (5 bases each). Trimming left V 0 bases short and J 10 bases short, with 14 bases between. This CDR3 comprises 14 residues. Germline V gene lookup returns CDR1 SGHAT and CDR2 FQNNGV. Here the CDR3 reads CASSLDRVAYAQYF. CDR3 DNA: TGTGCCAGCAGCTTAGACAGGGTAGCGTACGCGCAGTATTTT.

This clonotype has a handful of counts. The chain carries TRBV2 and TRBJ1-1; possible D gene TRBD1, 5 bases. Trimming left V 3 bases short and J 8 bases short, with 13 bases between. Germline CDR1 reads SNHLY; CDR2 reads FYNNEI. The CDR3 spans 13 residues. In nucleotides, the CDR3 is TGTGCCAGCAGTGACCGGGGGACTGGCGAAGCTTTCTTT. Amino acid sequence: CASSDRGTGEAFF.

This clonotype was counted only a few times. The chain couples TRBV25-1 to TRBJ2-3; D is possibly TRBD1 (6 bases). Germline V gene lookup returns CDR1 MGHDK and CDR2 SYGVNS. This CDR3 is 15 amino acids long. The ends were cut back, 1 base at V and 0 bases at J, with 8 bases in the middle. CDR3 protein: CASSELGASTDTQYF. CDR3 sequence (DNA): TGTGCCAGCAGTGAATTGGGGGCTAGCACAGATACGCAGTATTTT.

This clonotype showed up just a few times. This rearrangement joins TRBV6-5 to TRBJ2-1; D call uncertain. The ends were cut back, 6 bases at V and 9 bases at J, with 15 bases in the middle. Germline CDR1 is MNHEY and CDR2 is SVGAGI. This CDR3 has 13 amino acids. The CDR3 nucleotides read TGTGCCAGCAGCCTTACCGGCCGGAGTGAGCAGTTCTTC. Residues: CASSLTGRSEQFF.

This clonotype has at least ten counts. This chain joins TRBV7-8 and TRBJ1-4; possible D gene TRBD1, 6 bases. This CDR3 has 14 residues. V lost 2 bases and J lost 8, with 12 bases in between. Germline V lookup: CDR1 SGHVS, CDR2 FQNEAQ. The chain's CDR3 is CASSLRQDGEKLFF. DNA for the CDR3: TGTGCCAGCAGCTTACGACAGGACGGGGAAAAACTGTTTTTT.

The sample holds many counts of this clonotype. The CDR3 loop is CASSLGSATNEKLFF. The CDR3 nucleotides are TGTGCCAGCAGCTTAGGATCAGCAACTAATGAAAAACTGTTTTTT. The rearrangement uses TRBV7-9 and TRBJ1-4; D remains ambiguous. Trimming cost V 1 base and J 0 bases, with 6 bases left between them. CDR3 size: 15 residues. CDR1 SEHNR and CDR2 FQNEAQ come from the germline V gene (reference sequence).

The rearrangement uses TRBV27 and TRBJ2-7; 8 nucleotides agree with TRBD1. This CDR3 has 12 amino acids. J lost 9 bases, V lost 5 bases, and 6 bases had no gene match. Germline lookup yields CDR1 MNHEY and CDR2 SMNVEV (reference sequence). The CDR3 sequence: CASSGGQGAQYF. The CDR3 DNA reads as TGTGCCAGCAGTGGCGGACAGGGAGCGCAGTACTTC.

This clonotype was seen a few times. The chain links TRBV10-3 to TRBJ1-1, with 7 nucleotides matching TRBD1. This CDR3 has 14 amino acids. J lost 0 bases, V lost 6 bases, and 4 bases had no gene match. Germline V lookup: CDR1 ENHRY, CDR2 SYGVKD. CDR3 DNA: TGTGCCATCAGGGGACAGATCTTGAACACTGAAGCTTTCTTT. The encoded protein is CAIRGQILNTEAFF.

This clonotype was detected a few times. The genes are TRBV5-1 and TRBJ1-2; weak D call: TRBD1 (6 bases). CDR1 SGHRS and CDR2 YFSETQ come from the germline V gene. The V end lost 4 bases, the J end lost 4 bases, and 11 bases lay between the germline ends. The CDR3 is made up of 13 amino acids. CDR3 amino acids: CASSLGQFYGYTF. CDR3 coding DNA: TGCGCCAGCAGCCTAGGACAGTTCTATGGCTACACCTTC.

Ten or more counts support this clonotype. The rearrangement links TRBV5-1 to TRBJ2-7; TRBD2 aligns across 8 bases. The CDR3 is 14 residues long. Germline-derived CDR1 and CDR2 are SGHRS and YFSETQ. V dropped 1 base and J dropped 5; count of bases not matched to a gene: 5. CDR3 coding DNA: TGCGCCAGCAGCTTGCTGGTCGGGGGGGACGAGCAGTACTTC. Its translation is CASSLLVGGDEQYF.

The gene calls are TRBV9 and TRBJ2-1; 11 nucleotides agree with TRBD1. The CDR3 length is 14 residues. The V and J ends lost 3 bases and 8 bases, in that order; junction bases with no gene match: 4. Germline CDR1 reads SGDLS; CDR2 reads YYNGEE. The DNA of the CDR3 is TGTGCCAGCAGCGCCCGGACAGGGGGCCATGAGCAGTTCTTC. Protein: CASSARTGGHEQFF.

This clonotype was seen more than once but under ten times. V and J are TRBV6-2 or TRBV6-3 and TRBJ2-5; D is unresolved. The length of the CDR3 is 11 residues. The V gene's germline CDR1 is MNHEY and CDR2 SVGEGT. Trimming took 8 bases from V and 5 from J, leaving 9 bases between them. The CDR3 sequence: CASSLFETQYF. The CDR3 DNA reads TGTGCCAGCTCGCTATTCGAGACCCAGTACTTC.

This clonotype is medium-sized (0.01 to 0.1%) by share. J is TRBJ2-1 and V is TRBV5-1; 11 nucleotides line up with TRBD2. Germline V gene data show CDR1 as SGHRS and CDR2 as YFSETQ. V lost 1 base and J lost 4; bases outside the gene matches: 7. The CDR3 is 17 residues long. CDR3: CASSLSTSGSRYNEQFF. The DNA of the CDR3 is TGCGCCAGCAGCTTGTCTACTAGCGGGAGTAGGTACAATGAGCAGTTCTTC.

This clonotype was picked up a small number of times. As DNA, the CDR3 is TGCGCCAGCAGTTTTGATTCTGGGGCCAACGTCCTGACTTTC. Protein product: CASSFDSGANVLTF. The genes are TRBV5-1 and TRBJ2-6; no clear D. Trimming removed 5 bases at V and 1 base at J, with 7 bases between. This CDR3 comprises 14 residues. From germline, CDR1 is SGHRS and CDR2 YFSETQ.

This clonotype occurred many times. J is TRBJ2-1 and V is TRBV7-9; 8 positions agree with TRBD2. After removal of 1 base from V and 0 bases from J, the junction contained 11 bases not matched to a gene. CDR1 and CDR2 (germline): SEHNR, FQNEAQ (reference sequence). The length of the CDR3 is 19 residues. CDR3 residues: CASSLDGSIAGYSYNEQFF. The DNA for the CDR3 is TGTGCCAGCAGCTTAGACGGCTCTATAGCGGGATACTCCTACAATGAGCAGTTCTTC.

V gene TRBV29-1 combines with J gene TRBJ1-1; D unresolved. Germline V gene data show CDR1 as SQVTM and CDR2 as ANQGSEA. Trimming cost V 2 bases and J 1 base, with 8 bases left between them. This CDR3 is built from 13 residues. This CDR3 is CSVETRPNTEAFF. The CDR3, as DNA: TGCAGCGTTGAAACAAGACCGAACACTGAAGCTTTCTTT.

The sample holds a few counts of this clonotype. The gene calls are TRBV7-9 and TRBJ2-7, with 11 bases that match TRBD1. This CDR3 spans 13 amino acids. With V trimmed by 6 bases and J by 4 bases, 2 bases remained unmatched. Germline loops: CDR1 SEHNR, CDR2 FQNEAQ (reference sequence). CDR3 in amino acids: CASRRDRGYEQYF. The CDR3 region has the DNA TGTGCCAGCAGACGGGACAGGGGGTACGAGCAGTACTTC.

A remark on this clonotype: This sequence may be a read error, since a much larger clone differs from it by one base. The rearrangement uses TRBV5-1 and TRBJ2-1, with D tentatively TRBD2 (6 bases). The CDR3 is 14 residues long. Germline V gene sequence: CDR1 SGHRS, CDR2 YFSETQ. In DNA, the CDR3 is TGCGTCAGCAGCTGGGGGACTCTCCCCAATGAGCAGTTCTTC. Protein sequence: CVSSWGTLPNEQFF.

The rearrangement links TRBV4-2 to TRBJ1-1, with D perhaps matching TRBD1 (5 bases). Trimming shortened V by 0 bases and J by 11 bases, and 10 bases separated the two germline ends. Germline V gene sequence: CDR1 LGHNA, CDR2 YNFKEQ. The length of the CDR3 is 12 residues. The DNA for the CDR3 is TGTGCCAGCAGCCAAGACGGGGGGGTGGCTTTCTTT. Residues: CASSQDGGVAFF.

This clonotype was counted at least ten times. This chain uses TRBV5-1 with TRBJ1-2; no definite D call. The length of the CDR3 is 16 residues. Per the germline V gene, CDR1 is SGHRS and CDR2 is YFSETQ. V dropped 0 bases and J dropped 5 bases, with 17 bases sitting between them. CDR3 coding DNA: TGCGCCAGCAGCTTGGGTGGTTATGCGAGAGGTTATGGCTACACCTTC. It encodes CASSLGGYARGYGYTF.

This clonotype occurred a few times. The genes are TRBV7-9 and TRBJ2-7; 7 bases are a match to TRBD1. Trimming removed 5 bases from V and 5 bases from J; junction bases left unmatched: 12. From germline, CDR1 is SEHNR and CDR2 FQNEAQ (reference sequence). The CDR3 is 15 residues long. The CDR3 coding sequence is TGTGCCAGCAGCAGATCGGACAGGAAGATCGACGAGCAGTACTTC. Its translation: CASSRSDRKIDEQYF.

This clonotype was observed at least ten times. V gene TRBV29-1 combines with J gene TRBJ2-2, with D hard to call. Germline loops: CDR1 SQVTM, CDR2 ANQGSEA. Deletions cut 3 bases from V and 0 bases from J, with 11 bases between. CDR3 length: 15 amino acids. The CDR3 DNA is TGCAGCGTTGAGGTCGCTGGGGCGAACACCGGGGAGCTGTTTTTT. Residues: CSVEVAGANTGELFF.

This clonotype was seen a handful of times. The J gene is TRBJ1-1, the V gene TRBV10-3; 7 bases align to TRBD1. V dropped 3 bases and J dropped 8; count of bases not matched to a gene: 9. Germline V gene sequence: CDR1 ENHRY, CDR2 SYGVKD. CDR3 length equals 14 residues. CDR3 DNA: TGTGCCATCAGTGATCAAAGGACAGGAGACGAAGCTTTCTTT. Protein sequence: CAISDQRTGDEAFF.

The table lists this clonotype with a few counts. V gene TRBV14 combines with J gene TRBJ2-2; 14 positions agree with TRBD2. V lost 4 bases and J lost 4; bases outside the gene matches: 5. This CDR3 has 17 residues. Germline values: CDR1 SGHDN, CDR2 FVKESK. CDR3 coding DNA: TGTGCCAGCAGCCCGAGGACTAGCGGGGGGCTCACCGGGGAGCTGTTTTTT. Translation gives CASSPRTSGGLTGELFF.